This T cell receptor delta chain comes out of a study of γδ T cells in repeated Plasmodium falciparum infection. Overall study context: Over 644 days, donors received four mosquito-bite P. falciparum NF54 infections.

The CDR3 covers 19 residues. In germline, CDR1 is TSWWSYY, CDR2 QGS. A note on this clone: What it binds is not known. Given a far larger clone just one base away, this is likely a sequencing read error. The same CDR3 also results from other DNA sequences found in this sample.

Bulk repertoires came from Vgamma9/Vdelta2+ or Vdelta2-negative gammadelta T cells flow-sorted from PBMC. Sequencing covered both gamma and delta TCR chains per sample. TCRdb re-called the multiplex PCR reads with CATT. The sample gives tens of thousands of delta-chain clones, approximately 0.96% of which show up once; 7.5% to 10% is in the top ten. Notes on the study in general: Malian children's Vdelta2-negative repertoires appeared more expanded and less diverse than Australians'. Malian donors came from one small rural village, predominantly one ethnic group.

The chain has TRDV1 and TRDJ1, with 9 bases lining up with TRDD3. As TCRdb names no J gene, one was assigned here on the basis of a DNA match to germline. The material sequenced was gamma-delta T cells from blood. This sequence was found in a pool of human donors (malaria-infected and uninfected, not separated). The CDR3 DNA sequence: TGTGCCCTTGGGGAAAAGGCGATACTGGGGGAGATATACACCGATAAACTCATCTTT. Its translation: CALGEKAILGEIYTDKLIF.